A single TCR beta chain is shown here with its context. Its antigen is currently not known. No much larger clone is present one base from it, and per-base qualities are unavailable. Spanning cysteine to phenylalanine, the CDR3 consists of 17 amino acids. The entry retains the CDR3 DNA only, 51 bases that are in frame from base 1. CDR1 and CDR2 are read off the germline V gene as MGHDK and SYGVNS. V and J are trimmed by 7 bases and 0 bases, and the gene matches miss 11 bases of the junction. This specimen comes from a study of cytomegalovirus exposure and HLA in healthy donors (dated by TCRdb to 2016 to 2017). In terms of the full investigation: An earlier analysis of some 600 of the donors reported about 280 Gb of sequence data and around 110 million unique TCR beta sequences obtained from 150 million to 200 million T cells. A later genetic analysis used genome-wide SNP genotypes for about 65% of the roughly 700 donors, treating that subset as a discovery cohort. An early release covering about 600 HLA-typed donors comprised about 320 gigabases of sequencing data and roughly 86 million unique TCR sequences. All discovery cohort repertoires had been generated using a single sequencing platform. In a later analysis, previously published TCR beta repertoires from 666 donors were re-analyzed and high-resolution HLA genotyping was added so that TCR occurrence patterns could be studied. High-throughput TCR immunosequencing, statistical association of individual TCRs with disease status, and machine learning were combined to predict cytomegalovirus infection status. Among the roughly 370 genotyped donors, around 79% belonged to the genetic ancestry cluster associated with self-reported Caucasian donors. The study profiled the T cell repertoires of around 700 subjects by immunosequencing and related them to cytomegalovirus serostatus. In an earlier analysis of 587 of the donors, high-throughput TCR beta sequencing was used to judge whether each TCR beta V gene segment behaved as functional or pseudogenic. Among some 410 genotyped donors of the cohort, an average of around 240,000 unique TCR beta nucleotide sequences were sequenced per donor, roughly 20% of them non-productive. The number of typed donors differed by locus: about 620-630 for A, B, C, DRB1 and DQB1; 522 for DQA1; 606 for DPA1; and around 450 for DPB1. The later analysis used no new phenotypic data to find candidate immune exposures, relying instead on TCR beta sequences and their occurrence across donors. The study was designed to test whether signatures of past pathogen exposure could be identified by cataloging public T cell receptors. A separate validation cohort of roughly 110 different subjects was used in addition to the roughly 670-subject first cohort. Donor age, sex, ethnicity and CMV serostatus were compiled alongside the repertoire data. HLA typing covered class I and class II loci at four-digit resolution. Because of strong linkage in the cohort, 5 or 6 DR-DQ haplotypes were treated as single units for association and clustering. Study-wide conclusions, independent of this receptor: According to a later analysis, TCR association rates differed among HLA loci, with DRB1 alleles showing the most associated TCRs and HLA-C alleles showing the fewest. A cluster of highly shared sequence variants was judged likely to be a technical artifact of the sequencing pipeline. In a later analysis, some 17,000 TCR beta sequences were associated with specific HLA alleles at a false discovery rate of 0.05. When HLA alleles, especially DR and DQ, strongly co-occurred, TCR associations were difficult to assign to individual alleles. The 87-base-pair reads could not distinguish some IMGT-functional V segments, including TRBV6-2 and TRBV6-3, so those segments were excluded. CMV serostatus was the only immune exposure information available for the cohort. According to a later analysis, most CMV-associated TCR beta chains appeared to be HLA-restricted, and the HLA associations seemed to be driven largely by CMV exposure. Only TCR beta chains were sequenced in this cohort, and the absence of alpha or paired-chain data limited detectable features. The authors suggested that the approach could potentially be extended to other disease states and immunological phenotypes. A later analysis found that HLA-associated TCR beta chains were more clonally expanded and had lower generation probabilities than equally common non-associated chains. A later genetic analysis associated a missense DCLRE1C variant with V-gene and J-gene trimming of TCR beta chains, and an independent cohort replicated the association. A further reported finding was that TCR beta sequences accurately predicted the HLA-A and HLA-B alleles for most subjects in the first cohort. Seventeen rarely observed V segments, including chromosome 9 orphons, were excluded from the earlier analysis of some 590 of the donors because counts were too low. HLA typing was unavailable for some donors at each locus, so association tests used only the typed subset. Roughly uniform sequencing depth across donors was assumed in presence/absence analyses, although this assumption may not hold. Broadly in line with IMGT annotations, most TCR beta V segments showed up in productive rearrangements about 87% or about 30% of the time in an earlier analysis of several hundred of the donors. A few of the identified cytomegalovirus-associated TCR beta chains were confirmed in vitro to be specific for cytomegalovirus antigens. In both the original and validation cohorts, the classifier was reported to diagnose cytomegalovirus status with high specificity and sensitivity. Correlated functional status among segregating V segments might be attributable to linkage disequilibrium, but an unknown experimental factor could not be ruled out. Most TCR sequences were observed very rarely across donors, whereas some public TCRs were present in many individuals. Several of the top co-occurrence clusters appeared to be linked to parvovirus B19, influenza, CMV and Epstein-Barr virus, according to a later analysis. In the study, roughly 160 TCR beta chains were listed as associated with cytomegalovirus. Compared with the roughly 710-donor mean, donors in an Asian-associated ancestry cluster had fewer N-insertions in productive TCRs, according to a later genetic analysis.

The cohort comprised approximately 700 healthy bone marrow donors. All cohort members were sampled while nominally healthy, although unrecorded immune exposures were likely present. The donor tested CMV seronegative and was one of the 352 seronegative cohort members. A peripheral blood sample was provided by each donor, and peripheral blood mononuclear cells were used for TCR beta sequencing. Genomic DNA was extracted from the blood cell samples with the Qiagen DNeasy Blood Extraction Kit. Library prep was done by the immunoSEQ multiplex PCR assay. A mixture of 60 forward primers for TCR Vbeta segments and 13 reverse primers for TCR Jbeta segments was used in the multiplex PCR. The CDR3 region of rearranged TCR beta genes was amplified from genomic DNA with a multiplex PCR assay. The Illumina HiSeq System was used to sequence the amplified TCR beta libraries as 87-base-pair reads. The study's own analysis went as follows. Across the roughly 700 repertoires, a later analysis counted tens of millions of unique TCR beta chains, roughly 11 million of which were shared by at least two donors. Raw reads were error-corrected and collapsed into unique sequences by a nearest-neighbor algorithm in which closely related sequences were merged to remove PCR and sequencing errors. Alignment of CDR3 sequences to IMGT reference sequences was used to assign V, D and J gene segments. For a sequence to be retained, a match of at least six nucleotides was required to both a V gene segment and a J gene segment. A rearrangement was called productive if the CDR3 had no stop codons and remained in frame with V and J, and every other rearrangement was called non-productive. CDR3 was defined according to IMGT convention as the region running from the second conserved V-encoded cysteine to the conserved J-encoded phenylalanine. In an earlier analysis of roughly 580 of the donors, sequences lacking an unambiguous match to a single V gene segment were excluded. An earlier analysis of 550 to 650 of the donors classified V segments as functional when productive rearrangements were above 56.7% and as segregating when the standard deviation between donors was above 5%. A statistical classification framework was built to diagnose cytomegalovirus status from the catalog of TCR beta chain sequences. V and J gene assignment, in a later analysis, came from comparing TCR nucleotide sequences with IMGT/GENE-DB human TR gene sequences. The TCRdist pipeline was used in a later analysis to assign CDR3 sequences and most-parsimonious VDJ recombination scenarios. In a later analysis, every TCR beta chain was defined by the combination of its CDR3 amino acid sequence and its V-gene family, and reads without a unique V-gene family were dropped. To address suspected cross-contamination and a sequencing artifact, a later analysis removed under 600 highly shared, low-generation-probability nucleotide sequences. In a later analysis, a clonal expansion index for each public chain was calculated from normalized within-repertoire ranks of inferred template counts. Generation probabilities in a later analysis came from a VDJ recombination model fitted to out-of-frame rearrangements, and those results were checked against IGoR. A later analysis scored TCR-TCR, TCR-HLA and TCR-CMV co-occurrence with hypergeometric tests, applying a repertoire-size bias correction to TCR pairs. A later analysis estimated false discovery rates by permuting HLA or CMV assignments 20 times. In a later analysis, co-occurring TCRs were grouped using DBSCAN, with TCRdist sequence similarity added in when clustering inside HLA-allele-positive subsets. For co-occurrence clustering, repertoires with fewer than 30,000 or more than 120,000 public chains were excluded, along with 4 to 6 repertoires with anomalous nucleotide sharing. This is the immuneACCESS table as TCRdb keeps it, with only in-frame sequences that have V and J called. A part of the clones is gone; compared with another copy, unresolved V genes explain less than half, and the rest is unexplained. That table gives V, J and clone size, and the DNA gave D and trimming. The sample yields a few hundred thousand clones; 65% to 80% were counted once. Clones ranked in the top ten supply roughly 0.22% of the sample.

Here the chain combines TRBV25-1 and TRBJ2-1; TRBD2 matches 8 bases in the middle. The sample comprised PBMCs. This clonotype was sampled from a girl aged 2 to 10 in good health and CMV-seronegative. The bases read TGTGCCAGCATCCAGTTGGGGCTAGCGGGCTCCTACAATGAGCAGTTCTTC. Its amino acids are CASIQLGLAGSYNEQFF.